Listed here are 13 T cell receptor beta chains from one sample, sequenced in a study of shared clonotypes between healthy human individuals. Data came from immunoSEQ multiplex PCR; TCRdb stores just in-frame clones and leaves some out. The sample shows 2 million to 2.5 million clones, approximately 93% of them seen only once. Sequenced sample: naive CD4+ T cells from PBMCs. Subset noted: CD45RA+ positively selected. The receptor set was obtained from a man aged 18 to 29 in good health. Some clones in this sample may be carry-over from other donors' samples.

The V call is TRBV29-1, the J call TRBJ2-3; a weak D match, TRBD1 (5 bases). The CDR3 runs to 12 residues. Germline V CDR1 and CDR2: SQVTM, ANQGSEA. Trimming cost V 4 bases and J 1 base, with 6 bases left between them. The CDR3 spells CSVAQGTDTQYF. CDR3 coding DNA: TGCAGCGTTGCACAGGGCACAGATACGCAGTATTTT.

This chain joins TRBV6-1 and TRBJ2-7, with TRBD1 as a possible D gene (6 bases). V was cut by 7 bases and J by 2 bases, with 6 bases left in between. The V gene's germline CDR1 is MNHNS and CDR2 SASEGT. The CDR3 has 11 amino acids. The CDR3 nucleotides are TGTGCCAGCAACAGGGCCTACGAGCAGTACTTC. Translating it yields CASNRAYEQYF.

The chain employs TRBV28 and TRBJ2-7; 10 bases align to TRBD1. The CDR3 spans 14 residues. Germline CDR1 and CDR2: MDHEN and SYDVKM. V trimming: 6 bases; J trimming: 9 bases; junction bases outside the gene matches: 11. The CDR3 nucleotides are TGTGCCAGCAGGTCCTCGGGACAGGGGTATTCGCAGTACTTC. Amino acid sequence: CASRSSGQGYSQYF.

The chain is built from TRBV5-4 and TRBJ2-5; 13 positions agree with TRBD2. V lost 4 bases, J lost 4 bases, and 4 bases stayed unmatched. Germline CDR1 reads SGHNT; CDR2 reads YYREEE (reference sequence). This CDR3 region has 15 residues. The chain's CDR3 is CASSGTSGTAETQYF. The CDR3 DNA follows: TGTGCCAGCAGCGGGACTAGCGGGACGGCAGAGACCCAGTACTTC.

As regards this clone: Other DNA sequences from this sample encode an identical CDR3 as well. The chain joins TRBV18 to TRBJ2-2; TRBD2 is a possible D gene (5 bases). The CDR3 is 14 amino acids. The V end was cut by 0 bases, the J end by 5 bases, with 7 bases between. Germline-derived CDR1 and CDR2 are KGHSH and LQKENI. CDR3 DNA sequence: TGTGCCAGCTCACCACCGTCGGGGACCGGGGAGCTGTTTTTT. Its translation: CASSPPSGTGELFF.

Of note for this clone: This sample includes further DNA sequences coding for the same CDR3. This chain links TRBV5-1 with TRBJ1-1; perhaps TRBD1 as D (5 bases). V dropped 2 bases and J dropped 1 base, with 9 bases sitting between them. The V gene's germline CDR1 is SGHRS and CDR2 YFSETQ. The CDR3 spans 14 residues. CDR3 protein: CASSFSGANTEAFF. Written as DNA, the CDR3 is TGCGCCAGCAGCTTTTCCGGGGCGAACACTGAAGCTTTCTTT.

This sequence joins TRBV11-2 and TRBJ1-2; D may be TRBD1 (6 bases). The CDR3 length is 13 residues. Trimming stripped 6 bases from V and 4 bases from J, with 12 bases between. In germline, CDR1 is SGHAT, CDR2 FQNNGV. The CDR3 spells CASRPGQRYGYTF. DNA of the CDR3: TGTGCCAGCAGACCCGGACAGCGCTATGGCTACACCTTC.

CDR3 protein: CASSYSPASQETQYF. CDR3 sequence (DNA): TGTGCCAGCAGTTACTCACCAGCATCCCAAGAGACCCAGTACTTC. The rearrangement uses TRBV6-5 and TRBJ2-5; no clear D gene. Looked up from germline, CDR1 is MNHEY and CDR2 is SVGAGI. Trimming stripped 0 bases from V and 1 base from J, with 9 bases between. The CDR3 contains 15 residues.

Turning to this clone: Other nucleotide sequences in the sample specify the same CDR3. The gene calls are TRBV5-1 and TRBJ1-5, with 7 bases that match TRBD1. The CDR3 has 14 residues. The germline CDR1 and CDR2 sequences are SGHRS and YFSETQ. The V gene end was trimmed by 0 bases and the J gene end by 5 bases; junction bases not matched to a gene: 2. CDR3 nucleotide sequence: TGCGCCAGCAGCTTGGGAGGGGGCGATCAGCCCCAGCATTTT. Encoded protein: CASSLGGGDQPQHF.

The chain combines TRBV27 with TRBJ2-7; D remains ambiguous. The CDR3 spans 15 residues. Trimming stripped 5 bases from V and 4 bases from J, with 18 bases between. Germline loops: CDR1 MNHEY, CDR2 SMNVEV (reference sequence). For the CDR3, the DNA is TGTGCCAGCAGTCAAAGAAACGTTAAGGGATACGAGCAGTACTTC. This sequence encodes CASSQRNVKGYEQYF.

With regard to this clone: Other DNA sequences from this sample encode an identical CDR3 as well. The V call is TRBV2, the J call TRBJ1-1, with 11 bases fitting TRBD1. V shed 4 bases and J 6 bases; nucleotides not matched to a gene: 1. CDR1 and CDR2 (germline): SNHLY, FYNNEI. This CDR3 spans 13 amino acids. Here the CDR3 DNA reads TGTGCCAGCAGTGGGGGACAGGGGGCTGAAGCTTTCTTT. Protein product: CASSGGQGAEAFF.

This clone showed up just once. The chain links TRBV28 to TRBJ2-7; D is tentatively TRBD1 or TRBD2 (6 bases each). V dropped 3 bases and J dropped 1 base, with 13 bases sitting between them. This CDR3 region has 15 residues. Per the germline V gene, CDR1 is MDHEN and CDR2 is SYDVKM. This CDR3 is CASSFLGGGSYEQYF. The CDR3 bases are TGTGCCAGCAGTTTCCTTGGAGGGGGGTCCTACGAGCAGTACTTC.

The chain combines TRBV19 with TRBJ1-1, with D possibly TRBD1 on 5 matching bases. The CDR3 runs 13 residues. V was cut by 5 bases and J by 1 base, with 8 bases left in between. Looked up from germline, CDR1 is LNHDA and CDR2 is SQIVND (reference sequence). The DNA for the CDR3 is TGTGCCAGTAGTGCCGGGGCGAACACTGAAGCTTTCTTT. Its translation: CASSAGANTEAFF.